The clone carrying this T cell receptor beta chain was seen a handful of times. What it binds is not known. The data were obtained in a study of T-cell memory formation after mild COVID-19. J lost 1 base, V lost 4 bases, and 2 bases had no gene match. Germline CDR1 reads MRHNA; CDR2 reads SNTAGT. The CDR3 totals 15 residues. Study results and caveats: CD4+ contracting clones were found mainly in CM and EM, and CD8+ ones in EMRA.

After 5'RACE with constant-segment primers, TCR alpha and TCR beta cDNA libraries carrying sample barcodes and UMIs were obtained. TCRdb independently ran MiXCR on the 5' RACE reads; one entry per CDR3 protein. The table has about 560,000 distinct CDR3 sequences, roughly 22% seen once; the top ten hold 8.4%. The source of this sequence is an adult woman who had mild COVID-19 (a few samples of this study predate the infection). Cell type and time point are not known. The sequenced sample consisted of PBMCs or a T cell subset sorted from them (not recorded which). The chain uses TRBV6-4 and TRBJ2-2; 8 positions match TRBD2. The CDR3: CASSVSGENTGELFF. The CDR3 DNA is TGTGCCAGCAGTGTTAGCGGGGAGAACACCGGGGAGCTGTTTTTT.